A selection of T cell receptor beta chains follows, all from one sample in a study of T cells in localized non-small cell lung cancer. Sequencing used immunoSEQ multiplex PCR; TCRdb keeps in-frame clones, though not all of them. The sample consists of 45,000 or so clones, around 87% of them appearing once. The source was PBMCs, collected before any cancer treatment. These receptors all stem from a man aged 35-75 years with stage II lung adenocarcinoma. CDR3s leave out the opening cysteine and the closing phenylalanine or tryptophan.

j_call: TRBJ1-2
v_call: TRBV5-4
cdr3_aa: ASSYPTEGDGYT

j_call: TRBJ2-1
v_call: TRBV7-3
cdr3_aa: ASSLAGGQYNEQF

j_call: TRBJ2-3
v_call: TRBV15
cdr3_aa: ATSRGYRGGGSTDTQY

j_call: TRBJ2-5
v_call: TRBV29-1
cdr3_aa: SVGGGWEETQY

j_call: TRBJ2-1
v_call: TRBV9
cdr3_aa: ASSLRDRYNEQF

j_call: TRBJ1-6
v_call: TRBV4-1
cdr3_aa: ASSPESPYNSPLH

j_call: TRBJ1-1
v_call: TRBV2
cdr3_aa: ASSELRVEAF

j_call: TRBJ2-4
v_call: TRBV30
cdr3_aa: AWGPKGVSTDIQY

j_call: TRBJ1-2
v_call: TRBV5-1
cdr3_aa: ASRNIFGFGYT

j_call: TRBJ1-3
v_call: TRBV6-1
cdr3_aa: ASSERGWGNTIY

j_call: TRBJ2-5
v_call: TRBV11-1
cdr3_aa: ASSLKRNRDQETQY

j_call: TRBJ2-2
v_call: TRBV10-3
cdr3_aa: AIRSVGGPSGTGELF

j_call: TRBJ2-4
v_call: TRBV2
cdr3_aa: ASSEGEAAKNIQY

j_call: TRBJ1-6
v_call: TRBV27
cdr3_aa: ATAVRQEGNSPLH

j_call: TRBJ1-1
v_call: TRBV10-3
cdr3_aa: AISESQVNTEAF

j_call: TRBJ2-3
v_call: TRBV5-5
cdr3_aa: ASSLSGGSTDTQY

j_call: TRBJ2-1
v_call: TRBV27
cdr3_aa: ASSVAQGTRQF